The clone carrying this T cell receptor beta chain was observed a single time. With V trimmed by 5 bases and J by 5 bases, 22 bases remained unmatched. The CDR3 has 20 residues. Germline V gene sequence: CDR1 SGHTA, CDR2 FQGNSA. The individuals who served as donors were healthy Caucasians living in Russia, aged roughly 6 to 95. Total RNA amounts of at least 6 micrograms were extracted per sample. These data belong to a study of blood T cells in healthy people across ages. A second about 7 to 12 cycle PCR used barcoded and J-beta primers. MiXCR, run by TCRdb on the 5' RACE reads, gives a single entry per CDR3 protein. The sample shows about 770,000 distinct CDR3 sequences, under 45% of them seen only once.

The clonotype comes from a man aged 55 to 70 in good health. This chain connects TRBV7-2 to TRBJ1-4; 8 bases are a match to TRBD1. The sample was blood. CDR3 in amino acids: CASSPNGRRGLGGRNEKLFF. The CDR3 bases are TGTGCCAGCAGCCCTAATGGGCGCAGGGGGCTAGGAGGGCGAAATGAAAAACTGTTTTTT.